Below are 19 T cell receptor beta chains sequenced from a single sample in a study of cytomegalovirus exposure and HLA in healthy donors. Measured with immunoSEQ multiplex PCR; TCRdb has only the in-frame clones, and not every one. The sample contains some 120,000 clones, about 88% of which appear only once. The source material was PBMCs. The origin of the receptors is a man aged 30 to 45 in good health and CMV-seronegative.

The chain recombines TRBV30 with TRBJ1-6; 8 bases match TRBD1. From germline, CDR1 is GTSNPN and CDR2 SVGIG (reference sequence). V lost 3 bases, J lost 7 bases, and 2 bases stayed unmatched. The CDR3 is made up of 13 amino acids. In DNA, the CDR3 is TGTGCCTGGAGCCAGGGGGCGAATTCACCCCTCCACTTT. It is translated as CAWSQGANSPLHF.

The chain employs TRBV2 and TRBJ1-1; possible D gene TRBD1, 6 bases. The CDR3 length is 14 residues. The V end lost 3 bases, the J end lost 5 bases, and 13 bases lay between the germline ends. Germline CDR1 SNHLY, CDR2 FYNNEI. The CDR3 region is CASSEGAQVTEAFF. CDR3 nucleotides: TGTGCCAGCAGTGAGGGGGCGCAGGTGACTGAAGCTTTCTTT.

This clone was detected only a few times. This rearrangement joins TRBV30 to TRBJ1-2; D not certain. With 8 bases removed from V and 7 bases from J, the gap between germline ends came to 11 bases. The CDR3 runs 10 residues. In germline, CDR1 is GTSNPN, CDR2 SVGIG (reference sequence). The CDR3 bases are TGTGCCACCTGGGCGGGTGGCTACACCTTC. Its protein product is CATWAGGYTF.

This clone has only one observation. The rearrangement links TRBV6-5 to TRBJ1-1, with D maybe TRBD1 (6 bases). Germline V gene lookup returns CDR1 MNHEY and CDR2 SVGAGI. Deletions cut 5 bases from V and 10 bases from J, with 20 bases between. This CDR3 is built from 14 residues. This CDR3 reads CASSARDTPRGAFF. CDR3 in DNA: TGTGCCAGCAGTGCCCGGGACACTCCTCGAGGAGCTTTCTTT.

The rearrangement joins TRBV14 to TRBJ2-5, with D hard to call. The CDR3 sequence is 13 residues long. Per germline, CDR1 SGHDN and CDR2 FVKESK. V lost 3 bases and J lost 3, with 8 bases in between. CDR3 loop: CASSHLREETQYF. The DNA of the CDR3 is TGTGCCAGCAGCCACCTCCGTGAAGAGACCCAGTACTTC.

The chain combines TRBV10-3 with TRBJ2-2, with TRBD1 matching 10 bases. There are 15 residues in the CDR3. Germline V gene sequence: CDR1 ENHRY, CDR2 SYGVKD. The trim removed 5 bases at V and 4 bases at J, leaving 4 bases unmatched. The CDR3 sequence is CAISWDRGRTGELFF. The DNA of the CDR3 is TGTGCCATCAGTTGGGACAGGGGACGCACCGGGGAGCTGTTTTTT.

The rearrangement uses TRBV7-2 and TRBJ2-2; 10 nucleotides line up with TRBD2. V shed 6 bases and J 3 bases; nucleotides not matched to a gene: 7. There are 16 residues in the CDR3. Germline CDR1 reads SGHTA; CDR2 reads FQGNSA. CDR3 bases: TGTGCCAGCAGACAAAAGCGGGAGGGTCACACCGGGGAGCTGTTTTTT. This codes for CASRQKREGHTGELFF.

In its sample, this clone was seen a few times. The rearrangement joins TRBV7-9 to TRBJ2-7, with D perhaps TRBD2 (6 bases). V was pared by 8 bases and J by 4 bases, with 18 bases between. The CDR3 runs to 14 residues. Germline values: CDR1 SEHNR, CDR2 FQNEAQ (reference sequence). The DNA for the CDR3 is TGTGCCAGCTCTGAATTCGGGGGTACTTACGAGCAGTACTTC. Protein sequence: CASSEFGGTYEQYF.

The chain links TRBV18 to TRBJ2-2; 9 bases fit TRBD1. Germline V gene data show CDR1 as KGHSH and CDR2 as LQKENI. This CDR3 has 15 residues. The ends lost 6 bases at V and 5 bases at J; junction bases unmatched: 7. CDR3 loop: CASSQMTGGTGELFF. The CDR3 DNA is TGTGCCAGCTCGCAAATGACAGGGGGGACCGGGGAGCTGTTTTTT.

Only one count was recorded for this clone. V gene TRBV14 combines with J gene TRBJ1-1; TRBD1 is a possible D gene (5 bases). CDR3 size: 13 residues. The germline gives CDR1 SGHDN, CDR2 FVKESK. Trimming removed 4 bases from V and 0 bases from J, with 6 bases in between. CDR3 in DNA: TGTGCCAGCAGCCTGACAGTGAACACTGAAGCTTTCTTT. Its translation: CASSLTVNTEAFF.

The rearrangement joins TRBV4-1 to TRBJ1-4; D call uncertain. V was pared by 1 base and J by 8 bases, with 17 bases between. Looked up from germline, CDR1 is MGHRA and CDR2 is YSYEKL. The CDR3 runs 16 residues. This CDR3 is CASSQVPGLLGEKLFF. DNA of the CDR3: TGCGCCAGCAGCCAAGTGCCGGGGTTGCTCGGAGAAAAACTGTTTTTT.

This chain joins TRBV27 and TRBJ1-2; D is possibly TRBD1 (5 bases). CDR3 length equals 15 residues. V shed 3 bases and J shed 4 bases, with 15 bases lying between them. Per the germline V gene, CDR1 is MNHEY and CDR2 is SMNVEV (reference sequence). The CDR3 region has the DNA TGTGCCAGCAGTTTCTATGGGGGGGACCCCTATGGCTACACCTTC. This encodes CASSFYGGDPYGYTF.

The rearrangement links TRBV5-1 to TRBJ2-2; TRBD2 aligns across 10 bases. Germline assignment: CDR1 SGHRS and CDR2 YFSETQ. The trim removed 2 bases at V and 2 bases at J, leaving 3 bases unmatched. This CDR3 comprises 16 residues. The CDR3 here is CASSFRTSGNTGELFF. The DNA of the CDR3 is TGCGCCAGCAGCTTCAGGACTAGCGGAAACACCGGGGAGCTGTTTTTT.

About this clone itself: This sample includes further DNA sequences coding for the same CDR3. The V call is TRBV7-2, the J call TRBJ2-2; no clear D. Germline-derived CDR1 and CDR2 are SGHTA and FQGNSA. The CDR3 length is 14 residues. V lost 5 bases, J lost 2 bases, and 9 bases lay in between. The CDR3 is CASSPKPNTGELFF. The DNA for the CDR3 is TGTGCCAGCAGCCCTAAACCTAACACCGGGGAGCTGTTTTTT. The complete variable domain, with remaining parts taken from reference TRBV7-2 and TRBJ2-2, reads GAGVSQSPSNKVTEKGKDVELRCDPISGHTALYWYRQSLGQGLEFLIYFQGNSAPDKSGLPSDRFSAERTGGSVSTLTIQRTQQEDSAVYLCASSPKPNTGELFFGEGSRLTVL.

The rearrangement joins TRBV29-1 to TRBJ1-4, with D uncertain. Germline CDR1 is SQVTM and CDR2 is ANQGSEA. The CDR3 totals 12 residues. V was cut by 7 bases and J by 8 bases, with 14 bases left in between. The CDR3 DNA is TGCAGCGCCGAGGGTTTATCAGAAAAACTGTTTTTT. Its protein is CSAEGLSEKLFF.

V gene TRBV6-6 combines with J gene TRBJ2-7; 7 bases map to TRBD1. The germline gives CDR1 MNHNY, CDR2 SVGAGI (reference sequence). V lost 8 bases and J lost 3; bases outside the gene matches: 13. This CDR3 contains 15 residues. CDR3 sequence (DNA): TGTGCCAGCGGCCCGAGTGGGACAGTCGGCTACGAGCAGTACTTC. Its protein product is CASGPSGTVGYEQYF.

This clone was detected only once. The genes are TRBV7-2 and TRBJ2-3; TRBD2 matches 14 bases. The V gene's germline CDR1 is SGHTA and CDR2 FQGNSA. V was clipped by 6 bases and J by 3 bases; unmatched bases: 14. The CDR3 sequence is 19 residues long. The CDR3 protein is CASRSTGTSGSRGTDTQYF. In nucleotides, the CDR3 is TGTGCCAGCAGATCTACCGGGACTAGCGGGAGTAGAGGGACAGATACGCAGTATTTT.

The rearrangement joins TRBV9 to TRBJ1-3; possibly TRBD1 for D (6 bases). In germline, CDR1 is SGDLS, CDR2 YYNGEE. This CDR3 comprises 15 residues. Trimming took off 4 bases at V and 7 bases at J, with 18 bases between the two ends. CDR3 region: CASSSQQGKRNTIYF. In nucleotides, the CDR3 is TGTGCCAGCAGCTCCCAGCAGGGGAAGAGGAACACCATATATTTT. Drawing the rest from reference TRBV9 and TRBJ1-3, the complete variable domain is DSGVTQTPKHLITATGQRVTLRCSPRSGDLSVYWYQQSLDQGLQFLIQYYNGEERAKGNILERFSAQQFPDLHSELNLSSLELGDSALYFCASSSQQGKRNTIYFGEGSWLTVV.

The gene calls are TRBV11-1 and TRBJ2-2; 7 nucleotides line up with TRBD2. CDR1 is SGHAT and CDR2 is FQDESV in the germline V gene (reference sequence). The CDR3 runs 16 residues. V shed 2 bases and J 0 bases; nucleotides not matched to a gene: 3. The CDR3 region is CASSLLAATNTGELFF. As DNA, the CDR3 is TGTGCCAGCAGCTTACTAGCGGCCACGAACACCGGGGAGCTGTTTTTT.